This T cell receptor (beta chain) was profiled in a study of cytomegalovirus exposure and HLA in healthy donors (dated by TCRdb to 2016 to 2017). Regarding the research as a whole: An earlier analysis of about 530 of the donors reported about 280 Gb of sequence data and around 120 million unique TCR beta sequences obtained from 150 million to 200 million T cells. An early release covering over 500 HLA-typed donors comprised about 300 gigabases of sequencing data and around 80 million unique TCR sequences. Of the approximately 400 genotyped donors, about 80% fell in the genetic ancestry cluster associated with self-reported Caucasian donors. The aim of the study was to test whether cataloging public T cell receptors could identify signatures of past pathogen exposure. Using immunosequencing, the study profiled T cell repertoires from around 670 subjects and related those repertoires to cytomegalovirus serostatus. Along with the approximately 700-subject first cohort, a separate validation cohort of around 120 different subjects was used. To predict cytomegalovirus infection status, the study combined high-throughput TCR immunosequencing, statistical association of individual TCRs with disease status, and machine learning. A later analysis re-analyzed previously published TCR beta repertoires from 650 to 800 donors and added high-resolution HLA genotyping to study TCR occurrence patterns. Rather than using new phenotypic data, the later analysis identified candidate immune exposures from TCR beta sequences and from how often those sequences occurred across donors. An earlier analysis of fewer than 700 of the donors applied high-throughput TCR beta sequencing to assess whether each TCR beta V gene segment acted as functional or pseudogenic. Donor age, sex, ethnicity and CMV serostatus were compiled together with the repertoire data. A later genetic analysis took genome-wide SNP genotypes for about 55% of the roughly 670 donors and used that subset as a discovery cohort. Every discovery cohort repertoire had been produced on one sequencing platform. Class I and class II HLA loci were covered by the typing at four-digit resolution. The number of donors typed differed by locus, with about 629-640 for A, B, C, DRB1 and DQB1, roughly 520 for DQA1, some 570 for DPA1, and roughly 450 for DPB1. Roughly 5 DR-DQ haplotypes were handled as single units for association and clustering because linkage in the cohort was strong. On average, roughly 240,000 unique TCR beta nucleotide sequences were sequenced per donor among about 400 genotyped donors of the cohort, with roughly 18% of those sequences being non-productive.

Paper-wide results and their limitations: For the cohort, immune exposure information was limited to CMV serostatus. In a later genetic analysis, a missense DCLRE1C variant was associated with V-gene and J-gene trimming of TCR beta chains, and the association was replicated in an independent cohort. A later analysis found that most CMV-associated TCR beta chains appeared HLA-restricted, with HLA associations seemingly driven largely by CMV exposure. Cytomegalovirus status was reported to be diagnosed by the classifier with high specificity and sensitivity in both the original and validation cohorts. Linkage disequilibrium might explain the correlated functional status among segregating V segments, but an unknown experimental factor could not be excluded. Most TCR sequences were seen in very few donors, while some public TCRs were found in many individuals. A later genetic analysis reported fewer N-insertions in productive TCRs among donors in an Asian-associated ancestry cluster than the roughly 670-donor mean. The earlier analysis of 450 to 700 of the donors excluded approximately 17 rarely observed V segments, including chromosome 9 orphons, because counts were too low. A group of highly shared sequence variants was considered likely to be a technical artifact of the sequencing pipeline. In the study, 150 to 200 TCR beta chains were listed as associated with cytomegalovirus. At a false discovery rate of 0.05, a later analysis linked 16,951 TCR beta sequences to specific HLA alleles. Because some donors lacked HLA typing at each locus, the association tests relied only on the typed subset. The authors suggested that the approach could potentially be generalized to other disease states and immunological phenotypes. Some IMGT-functional V segments, including TRBV6-2 and TRBV6-3, could not be told apart with the 87-base-pair reads, so those segments were excluded. Strong co-occurrence of HLA alleles, especially DR and DQ, made assigning TCR associations to individual alleles difficult. Presence/absence analyses assumed roughly uniform sequencing depth across donors, an assumption that may not hold. In vitro tests confirmed that three of the cytomegalovirus-associated TCR beta chains recognize cytomegalovirus antigens. In a later analysis, TCR association rates were found to vary across HLA loci, with the most associated TCRs seen for DRB1 alleles and the fewest for HLA-C alleles. Only TCR beta chains were sequenced in this cohort, and the absence of alpha or paired-chain data limited detectable features. A further reported finding was that TCR beta sequences accurately predicted the HLA-A and HLA-B alleles for most subjects in the first cohort. According to a later analysis, parvovirus B19, influenza, CMV and Epstein-Barr virus appeared linked to several top co-occurrence clusters. In a later analysis, HLA-associated TCR beta chains showed more clonal expansion and lower generation probabilities than non-associated chains that were equally common. An earlier analysis of approximately 570 of the donors showed that most TCR beta V segments appeared in productive rearrangements either about 90% or about 30% of the time, which broadly matched IMGT annotations.

Libraries were prepared through the immunoSEQ multiplex PCR assay. A mixture of 60 forward primers for TCR Vbeta segments and 13 reverse primers for TCR Jbeta segments was used in the multiplex PCR. The CDR3 region of rearranged TCR beta genes was amplified from genomic DNA by a multiplex PCR assay. On the Illumina HiSeq System, the amplified TCR beta libraries were sequenced as 87-base-pair reads. For the original study's pipeline: In a later analysis, 77 million or so unique TCR beta chains were counted across the roughly 670 repertoires, and some 10 million of these chains were shared by at least two donors. Raw reads were error-corrected and collapsed into unique sequences by a nearest-neighbor algorithm in which closely related sequences were merged to remove PCR and sequencing errors. Alignment of CDR3 sequences to IMGT reference sequences was used to assign V, D and J gene segments. Each retained sequence needed at least a six-nucleotide match to both a V gene segment and a J gene segment. Rearrangements were called productive when the CDR3 lacked stop codons and stayed in frame with V and J; all others were non-productive. Following IMGT convention, CDR3 was defined as the stretch from the second conserved V-encoded cysteine up to the conserved J-encoded phenylalanine. The earlier analysis of 587 of the donors excluded any sequence lacking an unambiguous match to a single V gene segment. In an earlier analysis of 500 to 750 of the donors, V segments were called functional above 56.7% productive rearrangements and were called segregating when the between-donor standard deviation exceeded 5%. A statistical classification framework was developed to diagnose cytomegalovirus status using the catalog of TCR beta chain sequences. In a later analysis, V and J genes were assigned by comparing TCR nucleotide sequences against IMGT/GENE-DB human TR gene sequences. Using the TCRdist pipeline, a later analysis assigned CDR3 sequences along with most-parsimonious VDJ recombination scenarios. In a later analysis, each TCR beta chain was defined by its CDR3 amino acid sequence together with its V-gene family, and reads lacking a unique V-gene family were excluded. A later analysis removed 550 to 650 highly shared, low-generation-probability nucleotide sequences to deal with suspected cross-contamination and a sequencing artifact. A later analysis calculated a clonal expansion index for each public chain from normalized within-repertoire ranks of inferred template counts. A later analysis computed generation probabilities with a VDJ recombination model fitted to out-of-frame rearrangements, and checked the results against IGoR. Hypergeometric tests were used in a later analysis to score TCR-TCR, TCR-HLA and TCR-CMV co-occurrence, with a repertoire-size bias correction applied to the TCR pairs. False discovery rates were estimated in a later analysis by permuting HLA or CMV assignments 20 times. In a later analysis, co-occurring TCRs were grouped using DBSCAN, and TCRdist sequence similarity was added for clustering within HLA-allele-positive subsets. Co-occurrence clustering excluded repertoires with fewer than 30,000 or more than 120,000 public chains, plus five with anomalous nucleotide sharing. Not all clones reach the TCRdb copy of this immuneACCESS table, which keeps in-frame sequences only. Checked studies attribute under half of the gap to unresolved V genes and leave the rest unexplained. V and J calls and clone size come straight from that table; D and trimming were deduced from the DNA. The sample data list some 170,000 clones, and about 75% of these were observed just once. The ten largest clonotypes hold 4% to 5% of the sample.

V is cut by 10 bases and J by 0 bases, and the space between the germline ends is 17 bases. The germline V gene sets CDR1 to SGHTA and CDR2 to FQGNSA. Measured from the cysteine to the phenylalanine, the CDR3 is 15 residues long. Only the CDR3 portion is preserved as DNA: 45 bases, with reading frame beginning at the first base. As to this clone: The antigen it binds to is not known. Base qualities are missing; no much larger clone stands one base away.

The cohort comprised 710 or so healthy bone marrow donors. At the time of sampling, all cohort members were nominally healthy, though unrecorded immune exposures were likely present. The donor tested CMV seropositive, placing the donor among the 250 to 350 seropositive members of the cohort. Each donor provided a peripheral blood sample, and peripheral blood mononuclear cells were used for TCR beta sequencing. The Qiagen DNeasy Blood Extraction Kit was used to extract genomic DNA from the blood cell samples. The TCR originated in a man between 18 and 29 years old in good health and CMV-seropositive. The sequenced sample was PBMCs. The sequence is built from TRBV7-2 and TRBJ2-3; D gene: possibly TRBD2, on 5 matching bases. The bases read TGTGCCACCCGAGGGAGAGGGATGAGCACAGATACGCAGTATTTT. This sequence encodes CATRGRGMSTDTQYF.